These 25 T cell receptor beta chains share one sample of origin, sequenced in a study of cytomegalovirus exposure and HLA in healthy donors. PCR employed 60 Vbeta and 13 Jbeta primers. Profiled with immunoSEQ multiplex PCR; TCRdb holds only in-frame clones, not every one. The repertoire shows about 200,000 clones; the top ten hold 6.5%. The sample comprised PBMCs. The receptors were gathered from a man in his thirties or forties in good health and CMV-seronegative.

This sequence joins TRBV5-1 and TRBJ2-3; no reliable D call. Between the trimmed V and J ends, which lost 2 bases and 2 bases, there was a span of 9 bases. Germline V gives CDR1 SGHRS, CDR2 YFSETQ. The CDR3 extends over 14 amino acids. CDR3 loop: CASSLGVNTDTQYF. CDR3 sequence (DNA): TGCGCCAGCAGCTTAGGAGTAAACACAGATACGCAGTATTTT.

The genes are TRBV30 and TRBJ1-5; 7 bases line up with TRBD1. This CDR3 is built from 15 residues. CDR1 and CDR2 (germline): GTSNPN, SVGIG (reference sequence). Unmatched junction bases numbered 12, after V lost 5 bases and J lost 5 bases. CDR3 bases: TGTGCCTGGGATCCGGGACAGCTGACGGATCAGCCCCAGCATTTT. Protein product: CAWDPGQLTDQPQHF.

CDR3 nucleotide sequence: TGTGCTAGTGGTTTGTCTAACTCCTACGAGCAGTACTTC. Its protein product is CASGLSNSYEQYF. The chain joins TRBV12-5 to TRBJ2-7; D unresolved. There are 13 residues in the CDR3. With 2 bases removed from V and 0 bases from J, the gap between germline ends came to 5 bases. From germline, CDR1 is LGHNT and CDR2 FRNRAP.

The V and J genes are TRBV11-2 and TRBJ2-5; perhaps TRBD1 as D (5 bases). In germline, CDR1 is SGHAT, CDR2 FQNNGV. Trimming shortened V by 5 bases and J by 2 bases, and 21 bases separated the two germline ends. The CDR3 covers 17 residues. CDR3 residues: CASSRTRVRQPQETQYF. The DNA of the CDR3 is TGTGCCAGCAGCCGGACAAGGGTCCGGCAACCGCAAGAGACCCAGTACTTC. Looking up the rest from reference TRBV11-2 and TRBJ2-5 gives the full variable domain: EAGVAQSPRYKIIEKRQSVAFWCNPISGHATLYWYQQILGQGPKLLIQFQNNGVVDDSQLPKDRFSAERLKGVDSTLKIQPAKLEDSAVYLCASSRTRVRQPQETQYFGPGTRLLVL.

The genes are TRBV2 and TRBJ1-2; no firm D call. Germline values: CDR1 SNHLY, CDR2 FYNNEI. Trimming removed 3 bases at V and 2 bases at J, with 4 bases between. The CDR3 totals 12 residues. This chain's CDR3 is CASSERNYGYTF. The CDR3 DNA follows: TGTGCCAGCAGTGAGCGAAACTATGGCTACACCTTC.

This chain connects TRBV11-3 to TRBJ1-2; TRBD1 might be the D (5 bases). This CDR3 is 14 amino acids long. Trimming took 5 bases from V and 5 from J, leaving 15 bases between them. Germline V CDR1 and CDR2: SGHNT, YENEEA. CDR3 DNA: TGTGCCAGCAGCGCTCTGGGGGGAGGATATGGCTACACCTTC. It translates to CASSALGGGYGYTF.

This chain connects TRBV4-1 to TRBJ2-3; D is undetermined. Per germline, CDR1 MGHRA and CDR2 YSYEKL. The CDR3 is made up of 14 amino acids. V was shortened by 7 bases and J by 0 bases, with 11 bases between the two germline ends. Written as DNA, the CDR3 is TGCGCCAGCACGTGGCAGGTTAGCACAGATACGCAGTATTTT. Translation: CASTWQVSTDTQYF.

The CDR3 nucleotides read TGTGCCAGCTCACCACGCAGTTTTGACACTGAAGCTTTCTTT. This gives the protein CASSPRSFDTEAFF. The genes are TRBV18 and TRBJ1-1; D ambiguous. V gave up 1 base and J gave up 3 bases, with 9 bases separating them. Germline CDR1 reads KGHSH; CDR2 reads LQKENI. The CDR3 extends over 14 amino acids.

J is TRBJ2-7 and V is TRBV30; 12 bases line up with TRBD2. The CDR3 has 14 residues. Germline V gives CDR1 GTSNPN, CDR2 SVGIG (reference sequence). V shed 4 bases, J shed 4 bases, and the junction held 5 bases outside the gene matches. CDR3 sequence: CAWNLAGGIYEQYF. In DNA, the CDR3 is TGTGCCTGGAATCTAGCGGGGGGGATTTACGAGCAGTACTTC.

The chain is built from TRBV27 and TRBJ1-4; 8 positions agree with TRBD1. The CDR3 loop spans 15 amino acids. Germline CDR1 reads MNHEY; CDR2 reads SMNVEV (reference sequence). With 3 bases clipped from V and 8 bases from J, the junction kept 8 bases outside the gene matches. The CDR3 nucleotides read TGTGCCAGCAGTTTCCAGGACAGGGTTCGGGAAAAACTGTTTTTT. It specifies CASSFQDRVREKLFF. The whole variable domain, filled in from reference TRBV27 and TRBJ1-4, reads EAQVTQNPRYLITVTGKKLTVTCSQNMNHEYMSWYRQDPGLGLRQIYYSMNVEVTDKGDVPEGYKVSRKEKRNFPLILESPSPNQTSLYFCASSFQDRVREKLFFGSGTQLSVL.

The chain uses TRBV18 and TRBJ1-3; 7 nucleotides line up with TRBD1. This CDR3 contains 17 residues. V shed 3 bases, J shed 0 bases, and the junction held 8 bases outside the gene matches. Germline V gene lookup returns CDR1 KGHSH and CDR2 LQKENI. Here the CDR3 DNA reads TGTGCCAGCTCACCGGTTGGGGACAGAATCTCTGGAAACACCATATATTTT. This encodes CASSPVGDRISGNTIYF.

The rearrangement links TRBV19 to TRBJ2-2; possible D gene TRBD2, 5 bases. Trimming left V 1 base short and J 5 bases short, with 14 bases between. CDR3 length equals 16 residues. The germline V gene encodes CDR1 LNHDA and CDR2 SQIVND (reference sequence). This chain's CDR3 is CASSIVSARDTGELFF. In DNA, the CDR3 is TGTGCCAGTAGTATAGTTAGCGCGAGGGATACCGGGGAGCTGTTTTTT.

The J gene is TRBJ2-2, the V gene TRBV12-5; D unresolved. Germline V gene lookup returns CDR1 LGHNT and CDR2 FRNRAP. The CDR3 covers 14 residues. V lost 2 bases and J lost 1, with 5 bases in between. CDR3 sequence: CASGLPLNTGELFF. The CDR3 nucleotides are TGTGCTAGTGGTTTGCCATTGAACACCGGGGAGCTGTTTTTT.

This chain joins TRBV27 and TRBJ2-7, with D uncertain. This CDR3 contains 15 residues. Looked up from germline, CDR1 is MNHEY and CDR2 is SMNVEV (reference sequence). The V end was cut by 2 bases, the J end by 0 bases, with 11 bases between. CDR3 protein: CASSLALRFSYEQYF. Here the CDR3 DNA reads TGTGCCAGCAGTTTAGCACTCAGGTTCTCCTACGAGCAGTACTTC.

J is TRBJ2-5 and V is TRBV11-1, with a tentative D call TRBD1 (6 bases). Trimming cost V 3 bases and J 5 bases, with 16 bases left between them. The CDR3 runs 15 residues. CDR1 SGHAT and CDR2 FQDESV come from the germline V gene (reference sequence). CDR3 in DNA: TGTGCCAGCAGCTTGGCTAGCAGGGGTCAGGAGACCCAGTACTTC. Encoded protein: CASSLASRGQETQYF.

The V and J genes are TRBV19 and TRBJ1-5, with D unclear. Germline CDR1 LNHDA, CDR2 SQIVND (reference sequence). This CDR3 is built from 13 residues. Between the trimmed V and J ends, which lost 5 bases and 6 bases, there was a span of 11 bases. CDR3 DNA: TGTGCCAGTAGTTCCCTGGGAGGTCAGCCCCAGCATTTT. It specifies CASSSLGGQPQHF.

V is TRBV6-5 and J is TRBJ1-1; TRBD1 aligns across 8 bases. This CDR3 is 14 amino acids long. V shed 6 bases, J shed 1 base, and the junction held 4 bases outside the gene matches. Germline CDR1 MNHEY, CDR2 SVGAGI. DNA of the CDR3: TGTGCCAGCAGGAAACAGGGGGGGAACACTGAAGCTTTCTTT. As protein: CASRKQGGNTEAFF.

This rearrangement joins TRBV18 to TRBJ1-4; D uncertain. The V gene lost 3 bases and the J gene lost 3 bases, with 11 bases spanning the gap. Germline CDR1 KGHSH, CDR2 LQKENI. The CDR3 loop spans 15 amino acids. The CDR3 DNA reads as TGTGCCAGCTCACCTCTCGGGGATGCTAATGAAAAACTGTTTTTT. This encodes CASSPLGDANEKLFF.

V usage is TRBV27 and J usage is TRBJ1-2, with 10 nucleotides matching TRBD1. Germline-derived CDR1 and CDR2 are MNHEY and SMNVEV (reference sequence). Germline trimming cut 3 bases from V and 8 bases from J; bases unmatched to any gene: 9. The CDR3 has 15 residues. In DNA, the CDR3 is TGTGCCAGCAGTTTCCGGGACAGGGGTGGCGTGGGCTACACCTTC. Translating gives CASSFRDRGGVGYTF.

Worth noting for this clone: The germline gene is not matched at one end of the junction; a read error may be the cause. This chain links TRBV30 with TRBJ1-3, with a possible D match to TRBD1 (5 bases). This CDR3 has 13 amino acids. The V gene's germline CDR1 is GTSNPN and CDR2 SVGIG (reference sequence). The CDR3 nucleotides read TGTGCCTGGAGTGTAGACGGTCTAATTACAGGCCTTTTT. Amino acids: CAWSVDGLITGLF.

The gene calls are TRBV14 and TRBJ2-1, with TRBD1 matching 7 bases. The length of the CDR3 is 15 residues. Germline lookup yields CDR1 SGHDN and CDR2 FVKESK. Trimming cost V 1 base and J 3 bases; bases outside gene matches: 3. The CDR3 region has the DNA TGTGCCAGCAGCCAAGGACAGGGTTTCTACAATGAGCAGTTCTTC. Encoded protein: CASSQGQGFYNEQFF.

V gene TRBV6-5 combines with J gene TRBJ2-7; 8 bases match TRBD1. The CDR3 has 15 amino acids. V trimming: 6 bases; J trimming: 4 bases; junction bases outside the gene matches: 11. Per germline, CDR1 MNHEY and CDR2 SVGAGI. The CDR3 here is CASSPERQGAYEQYF. DNA for the CDR3: TGTGCCAGCAGCCCCGAACGTCAGGGGGCATACGAGCAGTACTTC.

The genes are TRBV6-1 and TRBJ2-1; D gene uncertain. The CDR3 sequence is 12 residues long. The germline V and J ends were trimmed by 5 bases and 1 base, with 3 bases remaining between them. Germline CDR1 and CDR2: MNHNS and SASEGT. CDR3 sequence reads: CASSTSYNEQFF. In DNA, the CDR3 is TGTGCCAGCAGTACATCCTACAATGAGCAGTTCTTC.

With respect to this clone: The same CDR3 is also encoded by other DNA sequences in this sample. The gene calls are TRBV27 and TRBJ1-1; no firm D call. CDR1 and CDR2 from the germline V gene are MNHEY and SMNVEV (reference sequence). Trimming took off 0 bases at V and 5 bases at J, with 7 bases between the two ends. The CDR3 runs to 13 residues. The CDR3 DNA sequence: TGTGCCAGCAGTTTATCGAGAGGGACTGAAGCTTTCTTT. Protein product: CASSLSRGTEAFF.

CDR3 coding DNA: TGCGCCAGCAGCCCCGACTGGAACACTGAAGCTTTCTTT. The encoded protein is CASSPDWNTEAFF. This sequence joins TRBV5-1 and TRBJ1-1; D is undetermined. The V end lost 4 bases, the J end lost 1 base, and 8 bases lay between the germline ends. Germline V gene sequence: CDR1 SGHRS, CDR2 YFSETQ. The CDR3 contains 13 residues. The entire variable domain, with the rest obtained from reference TRBV5-1 and TRBJ1-1, is as follows: KAGVTQTPRYLIKTRGQQVTLSCSPISGHRSVSWYQQTPGQGLQFLFEYFSETQRNKGNFPGRFSGRQFSNSRSEMNVSTLELGDSALYLCASSPDWNTEAFFGQGTRLTVV.